The rows below give T cell receptor beta chains drawn from one sample of a study of T cell changes during pregnancy in multiple sclerosis. Sequencing was performed with immunoSEQ multiplex PCR; in TCRdb, only in-frame clones are kept and a portion is missing. Here the sample spans about 62,000 clones, nearly 90% being singletons. Sequencing was performed on peripheral blood, taken in the first trimester of pregnancy. All receptors derive from a female donor with multiple sclerosis, enrolled in a pregnancy study. The CDR3 runs from the conserved cysteine through the conserved F or W. The D gene is left open where the match is weak. Rows give clone size only sometimes, using once, few, many, or a class for an expanded clone.

V: TRBV6-5
D: -
J: TRBJ1-1
size: -
DNA: TGTGCCAGTAATTCCCGGGGACACAACACTGAAGCTTTCTTT
CDR3: CASNSRGHNTEAFF

V: TRBV19
D: TRBD1
J: TRBJ1-2
size: -
DNA: TGTGCCAGTAGTATTGGGGGGACAGGTATTAACTATGGCTACACCTTC
CDR3: CASSIGGTGINYGYTF

V: TRBV7-8
D: TRBD2
J: TRBJ2-3
size: -
DNA: TGTGCCAGCAGCTTAGTAACTAGCGGTAGCACAGATACGCAGTATTTT
CDR3: CASSLVTSGSTDTQYF

V: TRBV6-1
D: -
J: TRBJ1-2
size: -
DNA: TGTGCCAGCAGTGAAGAGGAGACAGCTACTAACTATGGCTACACCTTC
CDR3: CASSEEETATNYGYTF

V: TRBV19
D: -
J: TRBJ1-5
size: -
DNA: TGTGCCAGTACCTTTCGTAGCAATCAGCCCCAGCATTTT
CDR3: CASTFRSNQPQHF

V: TRBV7-2
D: TRBD1
J: TRBJ1-1
size: -
DNA: TGTGCCAGCAGCTTTCAGGGGGGAACTGAAGCTTTCTTT
CDR3: CASSFQGGTEAFF

V: TRBV6-1
D: -
J: TRBJ1-6
size: -
DNA: TGTGCCAGCAGTGTTGCGCCGGAGAATTCACCCCTCCACTTT
CDR3: CASSVAPENSPLHF

V: TRBV5-1
D: -
J: TRBJ2-2
size: -
DNA: TGCGCCAGCAGCTTGGACCAGGTGAACACCGGGGAGCTGTTTTTT
CDR3: CASSLDQVNTGELFF

V: TRBV10-3
D: -
J: TRBJ1-1
size: -
DNA: TGTGCCATCAGTGAGTGGGCAGGCCCAGGGGATGACACTGAAGCTTTCTTT
CDR3: CAISEWAGPGDDTEAFF

V: TRBV6-5
D: TRBD1
J: TRBJ2-7
size: -
DNA: TGTGCCAGCAGTTACCGGGACAGGTCCTACGAGCAGTACTTC
CDR3: CASSYRDRSYEQYF

V: TRBV10-1
D: -
J: TRBJ2-5
size: -
DNA: TGCGCCAGCAGTGAGTCTGGTGGAGACCCGCTAGAGACCCAGTACTTC
CDR3: CASSESGGDPLETQYF

V: TRBV2
D: -
J: TRBJ1-3
size: -
DNA: TGTGCCAGCAGTGGACAGGTTAAAGGAAACACCATATATTTT
CDR3: CASSGQVKGNTIYF

V: TRBV7-2
D: -
J: TRBJ1-2
size: -
DNA: TGTGCCAGCAGCTTAGCGCCAGGGAAGTCTAACTATGGCTACACCTTC
CDR3: CASSLAPGKSNYGYTF

V: TRBV7-3
D: -
J: TRBJ2-2
size: -
DNA: TGTGCCAGCAGCTTGGCTTTCCAAACCGGGGAGCTGTTTTTT
CDR3: CASSLAFQTGELFF

V: TRBV29-1
D: TRBD1
J: TRBJ2-1
size: many
DNA: TGCAGCGTTGACAGGGGGACAGACAATGAGCAGTTCTTC
CDR3: CSVDRGTDNEQFF

V: TRBV19
D: TRBD2
J: TRBJ2-7
size: -
DNA: TGTGCCAGTAGTCTGGGGGGGATACACGAGCAGTACTTC
CDR3: CASSLGGIHEQYF

V: TRBV6-1
D: -
J: TRBJ1-1
size: -
DNA: TGTGCCAGCAGTACCCGCGGAGGGGAATCTGAAGCTTTCTTT
CDR3: CASSTRGGESEAFF

V: TRBV30
D: -
J: TRBJ1-1
size: -
DNA: TGTGCCTGGAGGGGGGCAGGGTTGAACACTGAAGCTTTCTTT
CDR3: CAWRGAGLNTEAFF

V: TRBV5-4
D: -
J: TRBJ1-1
size: -
DNA: TGTGCCAGCAGATTTGGGACGGGGGGTGGCACTGAAGCTTTCTTT
CDR3: CASRFGTGGGTEAFF

V: TRBV5-1
D: TRBD1
J: TRBJ2-5
size: -
DNA: TGCGCCAGCAGCTTGGAGGGACAGGGAAAGGGAGAGACCCAGTACTTC
CDR3: CASSLEGQGKGETQYF

V: TRBV7-9
D: TRBD2
J: TRBJ2-7
size: -
DNA: TGTGCCAGCAGCGACACTAGCGGGAGCTCCTACGAGCAGTACTTC
CDR3: CASSDTSGSSYEQYF

V: TRBV9
D: -
J: TRBJ2-7
size: -
DNA: TGTGCCAGCAGCCCAGAGGGAAGGCTAGCCTCTGTCTACGAGCAGTACTTC
CDR3: CASSPEGRLASVYEQYF

V: TRBV2
D: TRBD1
J: TRBJ1-4
size: -
DNA: TGTGCCAGCACCGAGGACAGGGGGCTTGAAAAACTGTTTTTT
CDR3: CASTEDRGLEKLFF

V: TRBV9
D: TRBD2
J: TRBJ2-5
size: -
DNA: TGTGCCAGCAGCCTTGGGACTAGCGGGGGGTCGTACCAAGAGACCCAGTACTTC
CDR3: CASSLGTSGGSYQETQYF

V: TRBV5-1
D: TRBD2
J: TRBJ2-4
size: once
DNA: TGCGCCAGCAGCTTCGGGGGGGTAGCCAAAAACATTCAGTACTTC
CDR3: CASSFGGVAKNIQYF

V: TRBV6-1
D: -
J: TRBJ2-7
size: -
DNA: TGTGCCAGCAGAAGAATTAGCGGAGTTTACTACGAGCAGTACTTC
CDR3: CASRRISGVYYEQYF

V: TRBV6-5
D: TRBD1
J: TRBJ1-2
size: -
DNA: TGTGCCAGCAGTGGGACCGGGACAGGGAGGGGCTACACCTTC
CDR3: CASSGTGTGRGYTF

V: TRBV19
D: -
J: TRBJ1-3
size: -
DNA: TGTGCCAGTAGTACACCGCCGCGGTCCGCTGGAAACACCATATATTTT
CDR3: CASSTPPRSAGNTIYF

V: TRBV10-3
D: -
J: TRBJ2-1
size: -
DNA: TGTGCCATCAGTGAGTTCAGGGGCAATGAGCAGTTCTTC
CDR3: CAISEFRGNEQFF

V: TRBV5-8
D: -
J: TRBJ2-3
size: -
DNA: TGTGCCAGCAGCCGGGGACTCTCTAGCACAGATACGCAGTATTTT
CDR3: CASSRGLSSTDTQYF

V: TRBV10-2
D: -
J: TRBJ1-5
size: -
DNA: TGCGCCAGCAGTGAGTCCCAGGGGACGTACCATCAGCCCCAGCATTTT
CDR3: CASSESQGTYHQPQHF

V: TRBV7-9
D: -
J: TRBJ2-1
size: -
DNA: TGTGCCAGCAGTCACCCCGGGACACGCTCCTACAATGAGCAGTTCTTC
CDR3: CASSHPGTRSYNEQFF

V: TRBV20-1
D: -
J: TRBJ2-7
size: -
DNA: TGCAGTGCCAGTGGGGGGTTCGGGCAGTACTTC
CDR3: CSASGGFGQYF

V: TRBV13
D: TRBD2
J: TRBJ2-1
size: -
DNA: TGTGCCAGCAGCTCTGCCGTATGGACTAGCGGGTCTTACAATGAGCAGTTCTTC
CDR3: CASSSAVWTSGSYNEQFF

V: TRBV30
D: -
J: TRBJ2-5
size: -
DNA: TGTGCCTGGAGTGTTGCAGGGCTAGAGACCCAGTACTTC
CDR3: CAWSVAGLETQYF

V: TRBV5-6
D: -
J: TRBJ2-5
size: -
DNA: TGTGCCAGCAGCTTGGCCACAGGGTCGGTCGAGACCCAGTACTTC
CDR3: CASSLATGSVETQYF